The 9 T cell receptor beta chains below come from one sample, sequenced in a study of cytomegalovirus exposure and HLA in healthy donors. The protocol was immunoSEQ multiplex PCR, while the TCRdb copy is restricted to in-frame clones and leaves out a portion. This table holds 130,000 to 150,000 clones, roughly nine tenths found once. Sequencing was done on a sample of PBMCs. Source of these receptors: a woman younger than 35 in good health and CMV-seropositive.

This rearrangement joins TRBV27 to TRBJ2-3; 8 bases line up with TRBD1. Losses at the gene ends were 6 bases for V and 1 base for J; bases not matched to a gene: 0. This CDR3 spans 13 amino acids. CDR1 is MNHEY, CDR2 SMNVEV, per germline (reference sequence). The CDR3 is CASRDRGTDTQYF. The CDR3 DNA sequence: TGTGCCAGCAGGGACAGGGGCACAGATACGCAGTATTTT.

This sequence joins TRBV5-1 and TRBJ2-5; 9 nucleotides agree with TRBD2. Trimming removed 4 bases from V and 1 base from J; junction bases left unmatched: 2. This CDR3 region has 14 residues. Germline assignment: CDR1 SGHRS and CDR2 YFSETQ. The CDR3 region has the DNA TGCGCCAGCAGCCTTAGCGGGAGCCAAGAGACCCAGTACTTC. It is translated as CASSLSGSQETQYF. Full variable domain (missing parts from reference TRBV5-1 and TRBJ2-5): KAGVTQTPRYLIKTRGQQVTLSCSPISGHRSVSWYQQTPGQGLQFLFEYFSETQRNKGNFPGRFSGRQFSNSRSEMNVSTLELGDSALYLCASSLSGSQETQYFGPGTRLLVL.

J is TRBJ1-3 and V is TRBV6-5; D is uncertain. CDR1 and CDR2 from the germline V gene are MNHEY and SVGAGI. This CDR3 has 16 amino acids. The V gene lost 0 bases and the J gene lost 0 bases, with 9 bases spanning the gap. In DNA, the CDR3 is TGTGCCAGCAGTTACTCGAGTTCTAGCTCTGGAAACACCATATATTTT. This codes for CASSYSSSSSGNTIYF.

The CDR3 region has the DNA TGTGCCAGCTCACTAGACAGGGACGGCTACACCTTC. The encoded protein is CASSLDRDGYTF. The rearrangement joins TRBV18 to TRBJ1-2; 7 bases agree with TRBD1. The CDR3 contains 12 residues. Germline lookup yields CDR1 KGHSH and CDR2 LQKENI. V shed 4 bases, J shed 8 bases, and the junction held 4 bases outside the gene matches.

This clone has only one observation. The chain recombines TRBV10-3 with TRBJ2-3; 7 nucleotides line up with TRBD2. The CDR3 extends over 16 amino acids. The J segment lost 2 bases and the V segment lost 0 bases, leaving 5 bases of the junction unmatched. The germline CDR1 and CDR2 sequences are ENHRY and SYGVKD. This CDR3 reads CAISESGRADTDTQYF. The CDR3 nucleotides read TGTGCCATCAGTGAGTCTGGGAGGGCCGACACAGATACGCAGTATTTT.

The CDR3 here is CASSPGQGTGNTIYF. The CDR3 DNA reads as TGTGCCAGCAGCCCCGGACAGGGGACTGGAAACACCATATATTTT. The chain combines TRBV7-2 with TRBJ1-3; 9 nucleotides align to TRBD1. V lost 5 bases to trimming and J lost 2 bases; unmatched junction nucleotides: 4. The CDR3 is 15 amino acids. Germline CDR1 and CDR2: SGHTA and FQGNSA.

The V and J genes are TRBV6-5 and TRBJ2-5, with D perhaps TRBD2 (5 bases). V lost 6 bases, J lost 4 bases, and 9 bases lay in between. Germline-derived CDR1 and CDR2 are MNHEY and SVGAGI. The CDR3 totals 12 residues. This CDR3 reads CASSRGLETQYF. The CDR3 DNA follows: TGTGCCAGCAGCAGAGGGCTAGAGACCCAGTACTTC.

This chain connects TRBV5-6 to TRBJ2-7, with D possibly being TRBD2 (5 bases). The CDR3 is 13 amino acids. Trimming took 2 bases from V and 2 from J, leaving 8 bases between them. Looked up from germline, CDR1 is SGHDT and CDR2 is YYEEEE. This chain's CDR3 is CASSLVGTYEQYF. The DNA of the CDR3 is TGTGCCAGCAGCTTAGTCGGGACCTACGAGCAGTACTTC.

This clone was counted once. The rearrangement uses TRBV6-5 and TRBJ2-5; D is possibly TRBD1 (6 bases). CDR1 MNHEY and CDR2 SVGAGI come from the germline V gene. Trimming took 4 bases from V and 3 from J, leaving 12 bases between them. This CDR3 is built from 14 residues. DNA of the CDR3: TGTGCCAGCAGTTCAAGTACAGGGAAAGAGACCCAGTACTTC. It translates to CASSSSTGKETQYF.